Shown below are 10 T cell receptor beta chains from a single sample sequenced in a study of beta chain features in type 1 diabetes. cDNA synthesis used the whole RNA isolate, giving expressed TCRB sequences. Libraries were prepared by immunoSEQ multiplex PCR; TCRdb keeps only in-frame clonotypes and omits some of them. The sample records around 350,000 clones, 10% to 15% being singletons. Sequencing input: naive CD4+ T cells from blood. These TCRs come from a man younger than 35 in good health.

This clone was counted only a few times. This rearrangement joins TRBV15 to TRBJ2-5; TRBD1 aligns across 8 bases. Per the germline V gene, CDR1 is LNHNV and CDR2 is YYDKDF (reference sequence). CDR3 size: 17 residues. V dropped 3 bases and J dropped 5; count of bases not matched to a gene: 14. CDR3 residues: CATSSPDGQGFRETQYF. CDR3 coding DNA: TGTGCCACCAGCAGCCCCGACGGACAGGGATTTAGGGAGACCCAGTACTTC.

This clone was detected a few times. This chain uses TRBV28 with TRBJ1-5; weak D call: TRBD1 (5 bases). The germline CDR1 and CDR2 sequences are MDHEN and SYDVKM. The CDR3 spans 13 residues. Trimming left V 3 bases short and J 6 bases short, with 9 bases between. The CDR3 bases are TGTGCCAGCAGTTTGGGGGGTAGTCAGCCCCAGCATTTT. As protein: CASSLGGSQPQHF.

The chain combines TRBV5-1 with TRBJ2-7; a possible D gene is TRBD1 (6 bases). The CDR3 runs 15 residues. The germline gives CDR1 SGHRS, CDR2 YFSETQ. V was trimmed by 0 bases and J by 4 bases, leaving 14 bases between them. The CDR3 coding sequence is TGCGCCAGCAGCTTGGAGGTCAGGGGTATGTACGAGCAGTACTTC. The encoded protein is CASSLEVRGMYEQYF.

This clone was seen a few times. The chain has TRBV7-2 and TRBJ2-5; D is perhaps TRBD1 (6 bases). The CDR3 sequence is 14 residues long. Trimming removed 6 bases from V and 4 bases from J, with 15 bases in between. The germline V gene encodes CDR1 SGHTA and CDR2 FQGNSA. CDR3 sequence reads: CASRAHRDGETQYF. As DNA, the CDR3 is TGTGCCAGCAGAGCACACAGGGACGGAGAGACCCAGTACTTC.

The gene calls are TRBV6-5 and TRBJ2-5, with a possible D match to TRBD2 (6 bases). The CDR3 extends over 14 amino acids. V was shortened by 4 bases and J by 6 bases, with 15 bases between the two germline ends. The germline gives CDR1 MNHEY, CDR2 SVGAGI. CDR3 sequence: CASSSPGGLKTQYF. The CDR3 DNA follows: TGTGCCAGCAGTTCCCCTGGAGGGCTGAAGACCCAGTACTTC.

The chain employs TRBV7-3 and TRBJ1-5, with TRBD1 identical over 9 bases. Germline CDR1 is SGHTA and CDR2 is FQGTGA. Germline trimming cut 5 bases from V and 4 bases from J; bases unmatched to any gene: 6. The CDR3 totals 15 residues. CDR3 residues: CASSPTGGVNQPQHF. DNA of the CDR3: TGTGCCAGCAGCCCGACAGGGGGTGTTAATCAGCCCCAGCATTTT. The whole variable domain, filled in from reference TRBV7-3 and TRBJ1-5, reads GAGVSQTPSNKVTEKGKYVELRCDPISGHTALYWYRQSLGQGPEFLIYFQGTGAADDSGLPNDRFFAVRPEGSVSTLKIQRTERGDSAVYLCASSPTGGVNQPQHFGDGTRLSIL.

Only a few counts were recorded for this clone. The V call is TRBV27, the J call TRBJ2-7, with D perhaps TRBD2 (6 bases). The germline V and J ends were trimmed by 5 bases and 2 bases, with 10 bases remaining between them. This CDR3 comprises 13 residues. Germline V lookup: CDR1 MNHEY, CDR2 SMNVEV (reference sequence). Here the CDR3 reads CASSRDSAYEQYF. CDR3 DNA sequence: TGTGCCAGCAGTCGGGACTCAGCCTACGAGCAGTACTTC.

The V and J genes are TRBV28 and TRBJ2-5; 11 positions match TRBD2. Trimming at V came to 6 bases and at J to 4 bases, leaving 1 base not matched to a gene. Per the germline V gene, CDR1 is MDHEN and CDR2 is SYDVKM. The CDR3 covers 13 residues. The CDR3 region has the DNA TGTGCCAGCAGACTAGCGGGGGCAGAGACCCAGTACTTC. Its protein is CASRLAGAETQYF.

The sample holds a few counts of this clone. This chain joins TRBV10-3 and TRBJ1-4; 8 bases agree with TRBD1. The CDR3 spans 16 residues. CDR1 ENHRY and CDR2 SYGVKD come from the germline V gene. The J segment lost 13 bases and the V segment lost 0 bases, leaving 13 bases of the junction unmatched. CDR3 protein: CAISESIGTGSGGLFF. CDR3 nucleotides: TGTGCCATCAGTGAGTCGATCGGGACAGGTAGCGGGGGACTGTTTTTT.

This clone turned up a few times. This chain uses TRBV29-1 with TRBJ2-5; 12 positions agree with TRBD2. The CDR3 is 15 amino acids. Trimming removed 4 bases from V and 5 bases from J; junction bases left unmatched: 8. Germline-derived CDR1 and CDR2 are SQVTM and ANQGSEA. The CDR3 spells CSVGLAGDVAETQYF. The CDR3 DNA sequence: TGCAGCGTTGGACTAGCGGGAGATGTGGCCGAGACCCAGTACTTC.